The 5 T cell receptor beta chains listed next were all sequenced from one sample in a study of shared clonotypes between healthy human individuals. Measured with immunoSEQ multiplex PCR; TCRdb has only the in-frame clones, and not every one. The data show more than 2,000,000 clones, approximately 93% seen once. The sample comprised naive CD4+ T cells from PBMCs. Subset in this sample: CD45RA+ positively selected. All receptors come from a man between 18 and 35 years old in good health. Some clones in this sample may be carry-over from other donors' samples.

This sequence joins TRBV5-5 and TRBJ1-4, with D unresolved. The germline V and J ends were trimmed by 1 base and 8 bases, with 15 bases remaining between them. The CDR3 length is 15 residues. The germline V gene encodes CDR1 SGHKS and CDR2 YYEKEE (reference sequence). As DNA, the CDR3 is TGTGCCAGCAGCTTGTTCACCCCCTCGGGAGAAAAACTGTTTTTT. Its translation: CASSLFTPSGEKLFF.

About this clone: The same CDR3 also results from other DNA sequences found in this sample. J is TRBJ2-3 and V is TRBV18, with a tentative D call TRBD1 (5 bases). From germline, CDR1 is KGHSH and CDR2 LQKENI. CDR3 length: 14 amino acids. Trimming took off 4 bases at V and 0 bases at J, with 8 bases between the two ends. CDR3 DNA sequence: TGTGCCAGCTCACGGACAACTAGCACAGATACGCAGTATTTT. Protein product: CASSRTTSTDTQYF.

The chain is built from TRBV18 and TRBJ2-1; TRBD2 is a possible D gene (5 bases). This CDR3 region has 14 residues. Germline-derived CDR1 and CDR2 are KGHSH and LQKENI. V was cut by 6 bases and J by 1 base, with 10 bases left in between. For the CDR3, the DNA is TGTGCCAGCTCGGCGGGTGGGTCCTACAATGAGCAGTTCTTC. This encodes CASSAGGSYNEQFF.

The chain links TRBV4-3 to TRBJ2-1; possibly TRBD2 for D (5 bases). This CDR3 is 16 amino acids long. Trimming left V 7 bases short and J 0 bases short, with 16 bases between. The V gene's germline CDR1 is LGHNA and CDR2 YSLEER. The CDR3 DNA is TGCGCCAGCACCCCAGGAGGATGGAGCTCCTACAATGAGCAGTTCTTC. Amino acids: CASTPGGWSSYNEQFF.

Worth noting for this clone: At one boundary the junction diverges from the germline segment, which might be a read error. V gene TRBV6-6 combines with J gene TRBJ1-5; 11 nucleotides align to TRBD1. The CDR3 contains 15 residues. The germline gives CDR1 MNHNY, CDR2 SVGAGI (reference sequence). CDR3 protein: CASSPRTGGNQPQHF. Here the CDR3 DNA reads TGTGCCAGCAGTCCCAGGACAGGGGGCAACCAGCCCCAGCATTTT.